One sample yielded the 10 T cell receptor beta chains listed below, sequenced in a study of T-cell memory formation after mild COVID-19. TCRdb ran MiXCR on the 5' RACE reads and lists one entry per CDR3 protein. The table has more than 250,000 distinct CDR3 sequences, around 15% seen once. The sample was PBMCs or a T cell subset sorted from them (not recorded which). Receptor source: a man younger than 30 who had mild COVID-19 (a few samples of this study predate the infection). Cell type and time point are not known.

The chain joins TRBV2 to TRBJ2-1, with D unresolved. V lost 4 bases to trimming and J lost 1 base, with 14 bases between them. Germline CDR1 is SNHLY and CDR2 is FYNNEI. This CDR3 is 16 amino acids long. This CDR3 reads CASSAAGPPSYNEQFF. CDR3 coding DNA: TGTGCCAGCAGTGCCGCCGGCCCCCCATCCTACAATGAGCAGTTCTTC.

This clonotype showed up just a few times. CDR3 amino acids: CASSFWRGQRDTQYF. The DNA for the CDR3 is TGTGCCAGCAGTTTCTGGCGGGGGCAGAGGGATACGCAGTATTTT. The rearrangement uses TRBV12-3 or TRBV12-4 and TRBJ2-3; D might be TRBD2 (7 bases). Trimming took 3 bases from V and 6 from J, leaving 16 bases between them. The CDR3 loop spans 15 amino acids.

This clonotype was picked up a small number of times. The chain is built from TRBV7-6 and TRBJ2-7, with TRBD1 as a possible D gene (5 bases). The CDR3 sequence is 13 residues long. Per the germline V gene, CDR1 is SGHVS and CDR2 is FNYEAQ. V was pared by 3 bases and J by 5 bases, with 11 bases between. The CDR3 nucleotides are TGTGCCAGCAGCTTGGGCAGGGCGGACGAGCAGTACTTC. It yields the protein CASSLGRADEQYF.

This clonotype was counted between two and nine times. The J gene is TRBJ1-1, the V gene TRBV20-1, with D maybe TRBD1 (5 bases). The CDR3 is made up of 14 amino acids. V was shortened by 7 bases and J by 1 base, with 16 bases between the two germline ends. The germline V gene has CDR1 DFQATT and CDR2 SNEGSKA (reference sequence). The CDR3 DNA follows: TGCAGTGTCCTACAGGAGTCGGCGAACACTGAAGCTTTCTTT. Translated, it gives CSVLQESANTEAFF.

This rearrangement joins TRBV27 to TRBJ2-7, with a weak D call TRBD2 (6 bases). Trimming left V 8 bases short and J 3 bases short, with 14 bases between. The CDR3 runs 13 residues. Per germline, CDR1 MNHEY and CDR2 SMNVEV (reference sequence). CDR3 region: CASCTGGCYEQYV. In DNA form, the CDR3 reads TGTGCCAGCTGCACCGGGGGTTGCTACGAGCAGTACGTC.

The V call is TRBV4-3, the J call TRBJ2-1; D gene uncertain. Germline V gives CDR1 LGHNA, CDR2 YSLEER. The CDR3 loop spans 14 amino acids. The germline V and J ends were trimmed by 1 base and 12 bases, with 16 bases remaining between them. CDR3: CASSQASGIQSQFF. CDR3 nucleotides: TGCGCCAGCAGCCAAGCATCGGGCATTCAGTCGCAGTTCTTC.

The V and J genes are TRBV4-1 and TRBJ1-5; D is unresolved. The CDR3 is 14 amino acids. The germline V and J ends were trimmed by 1 base and 2 bases, with 6 bases remaining between them. CDR1 and CDR2 (germline): MGHRA, YSYEKL. Here the CDR3 DNA reads TGCGCCAGCAGCCAAGGCAACCGCAATCAGCCCCAGCATTTT. Amino acids: CASSQGNRNQPQHF.

The chain joins TRBV11-2 to TRBJ2-3; maybe TRBD2 (5 bases). CDR1 is SGHAT, CDR2 FQNNGV, per germline. Trimming shortened V by 3 bases and J by 11 bases, and 12 bases separated the two germline ends. CDR3 length equals 12 residues. CDR3 nucleotide sequence: TGTGCCAGCAGCTTGGGCGCCGAGGGGCAGTATTTT. Its protein product is CASSLGAEGQYF.

The chain couples TRBV5-6 to TRBJ2-7; maybe TRBD1 (7 bases). Trimming pared 3 bases from V and 3 bases from J, leaving 19 bases between. Germline V gene sequence: CDR1 SGHDT, CDR2 YYEEEE. CDR3 length equals 16 residues. The CDR3 nucleotides are TGTGCCAGCAGCTCCGCGGGACAGCACCTAAACTACGAGCAGTACGTC. Translation gives CASSSAGQHLNYEQYV.

Here the CDR3 DNA reads TGTGCCAGCAGCTTCACGTCAGGACTAGCGGGGGGTATAAGCACAGATACGCAGTATTTT. Amino acids: CASSFTSGLAGGISTDTQYF. The rearrangement links TRBV5-6 to TRBJ2-3; 14 bases fit TRBD2. The V gene end was trimmed by 2 bases and the J gene end by 0 bases; junction bases not matched to a gene: 11. This CDR3 comprises 20 residues. The germline V gene encodes CDR1 SGHDT and CDR2 YYEEEE.